Below, 7 T cell receptor beta chains from the same sample are listed, as sequenced in a study of blood T cell repertoires in COVID-19. Data came from immunoSEQ multiplex PCR; TCRdb stores just in-frame clones and leaves some out. Of some 210,000 clones detected, under 90% appear once; the ten largest clones hold around 6.9%. The sample comprised peripheral blood. Receptor source: a man in his 60s who had recovered from COVID-19.

The chain is built from TRBV11-2 and TRBJ2-7; D unresolved. CDR3 length: 14 residues. Germline V gene data show CDR1 as SGHAT and CDR2 as FQNNGV. Trimming took off 0 bases at V and 2 bases at J, with 8 bases between the two ends. The CDR3 region has the DNA TGTGCCAGCAGCTTAGACAGCAGGACCTACGAGCAGTACTTC. This gives the protein CASSLDSRTYEQYF.

The chain carries TRBV28 and TRBJ2-6; TRBD2 is a possible D gene (6 bases). The CDR3 is 15 residues long. Germline CDR1 and CDR2: MDHEN and SYDVKM. V was cut by 3 bases and J by 3 bases, with 9 bases left in between. The DNA of the CDR3 is TGTGCCAGCAGTTTTAGGGGACTTGGGGCCAACGTCCTGACTTTC. Its translation: CASSFRGLGANVLTF.

This chain connects TRBV3-1 (or the pseudogene TRBV3-2) to TRBJ2-1, with TRBD2 matching over 10 bases. There are 15 residues in the CDR3. V shed 5 bases, J shed 4 bases, and the junction held 5 bases outside the gene matches. Germline lookup yields CDR1 LGHDT and CDR2 YNNKEL (reference sequence). The CDR3 reads CASSSRLAGYNEQFF. In DNA form, the CDR3 reads TGTGCCAGCAGCTCCCGACTAGCGGGTTACAATGAGCAGTTCTTC.

This chain uses TRBV5-1 with TRBJ2-7; the D gene is possibly TRBD1 (6 bases). Germline V gene sequence: CDR1 SGHRS, CDR2 YFSETQ. V was pared by 4 bases and J by 5 bases, with 19 bases between. This CDR3 is 15 amino acids long. The CDR3 reads CASSRRGDIQDEQYF. For the CDR3, the DNA is TGCGCCAGCAGCCGTAGAGGGGACATACAGGACGAGCAGTACTTC.

This rearrangement joins TRBV5-6 to TRBJ2-7, with 8 bases lining up with TRBD1. CDR3 length: 15 amino acids. Trimming removed 4 bases from V and 8 bases from J; junction bases left unmatched: 14. The V gene's germline CDR1 is SGHDT and CDR2 YYEEEE. The CDR3 spells CASSPRGQGPTKQYF. DNA of the CDR3: TGTGCCAGCAGCCCCAGGGGGCAGGGGCCAACGAAGCAGTACTTC.

This clone appeared a few times. The genes are TRBV5-6 and TRBJ1-1; D gene unclear. This CDR3 has 14 residues. The V and J ends lost 4 bases and 9 bases respectively, with 19 bases between them. Germline V gene data show CDR1 as SGHDT and CDR2 as YYEEEE. CDR3 region: CASSLAQIGLKAFF. CDR3 bases: TGTGCCAGCAGCCTGGCACAGATTGGGTTGAAAGCTTTCTTT.

The rearrangement links TRBV6-2 or TRBV6-3 to TRBJ1-6; maybe TRBD1 (6 bases). Germline CDR1 MNHEY, CDR2 SVGEGT. The CDR3 runs 16 residues. Trimming removed 3 bases at V and 11 bases at J, with 20 bases between. The CDR3 protein is CASSYSSGQKIAPLHF. CDR3 DNA: TGTGCCAGCAGTTATTCAAGCGGACAGAAAATTGCACCCCTCCACTTT.